What follows are 16 T cell receptor beta chains derived from one specimen sequenced in a study of shared clonotypes between healthy human individuals. In the naive CD8 group, cells lacked CD45RO and were positively selected for CCR7, so terminally differentiated effector memory CD45RA+ cells were left out. The method was immunoSEQ multiplex PCR; TCRdb's version includes in-frame clones alone and lacks a portion of them. The sample lists approximately 740,000 clones, about 92% occurring once. The source material was naive CD8+ T cells sorted from blood. The receptor source for this set is a young man in good health.

This chain connects TRBV21-1 to TRBJ2-7; the table's D call, TRBD2, was not checked against the DNA. TRBV21-1 is described as a pseudogene. This CDR3 comprises 14 residues. This CDR3 is CASSSRVAPYEQYF. The CDR3 coding sequence is TGTGCCAGCAGCTCCCGGGTAGCGCCCTACGAGCAGTACTTC.

CDR3 sequence reads: CASSVAGTYEQYF. Written as DNA, the CDR3 is TGTGCCAGCAGTGTGGCGGGAACATACGAGCAGTACTTC. The chain combines TRBV6-1 with TRBJ2-7; D is possibly TRBD2 (6 bases). CDR1 and CDR2 from the germline V gene are MNHNS and SASEGT. V lost 4 bases, J lost 4 bases, and 11 bases lay in between. The CDR3 has 13 amino acids.

The chain's CDR3 is CASSEQGDAFF. The CDR3 bases are TGTGCCAGCAGCGAACAGGGGGATGCTTTCTTT. The chain couples TRBV13 to TRBJ1-1; 8 nucleotides agree with TRBD1. Germline assignment: CDR1 PRHDT and CDR2 FYEKMQ (reference sequence). CDR3 size: 11 residues. Trimming removed 5 bases from V and 11 bases from J; junction bases left unmatched: 4. Full variable domain (rest looked up from reference TRBV13 and TRBJ1-1): AAGVIQSPRHLIKEKRETATLKCYPIPRHDTVYWYQQGPGQDPQFLISFYEKMQSDKGSIPDRFSAQQFSDYHSELNMSSLELGDSALYFCASSEQGDAFFGQGTRLTVV.

This rearrangement joins TRBV19 to TRBJ2-5; the D is unclear. Germline-derived CDR1 and CDR2 are LNHDA and SQIVND (reference sequence). The CDR3 is 13 amino acids. V gave up 4 bases and J gave up 4 bases, with 10 bases separating them. CDR3 DNA sequence: TGTGCCAGTAGTAGGAAGTTAGGAGAGACCCAGTACTTC. It is translated as CASSRKLGETQYF.

The V and J genes are TRBV6-5 and TRBJ1-5; D uncertain. The CDR3 consists of 14 residues. Trimming took 5 bases from V and 4 from J, leaving 12 bases between them. Germline V CDR1 and CDR2: MNHEY, SVGAGI. CDR3 coding DNA: TGTGCCAGCAGTCCAACATCTGTGAATCAGCCCCAGCATTTT. Translating it yields CASSPTSVNQPQHF.

The chain carries TRBV6-1 and TRBJ2-7, with 7 bases matching TRBD2. With 8 bases clipped from V and 3 bases from J, the junction kept 7 bases outside the gene matches. CDR1 and CDR2 (germline): MNHNS, SASEGT. The CDR3 has 13 residues. For the CDR3, the DNA is TGTGCCAGCGAGAGACTAGCCGACTACGAGCAGTACTTC. This translates into CASERLADYEQYF.

V is TRBV29-1 and J is TRBJ2-7, with D perhaps TRBD1 (6 bases). Per the germline V gene, CDR1 is SQVTM and CDR2 is ANQGSEA. This CDR3 spans 15 amino acids. Trimming removed 2 bases from V and 0 bases from J, with 14 bases in between. The CDR3 spells CSVESRGNGSYEQYF. CDR3 bases: TGCAGCGTTGAATCCAGGGGTAACGGCTCCTACGAGCAGTACTTC.

This chain connects TRBV28 to TRBJ1-1; no definite D call. Trimming pared 6 bases from V and 0 bases from J, leaving 11 bases between. The CDR3 is made up of 14 amino acids. Germline V gives CDR1 MDHEN, CDR2 SYDVKM. CDR3 region: CASSPGVMNTEAFF. The CDR3 DNA reads TGTGCCAGCAGCCCTGGAGTAATGAACACTGAAGCTTTCTTT.

V is TRBV6-1 and J is TRBJ2-1, with no clear D. This CDR3 has 12 amino acids. Trimming left V 3 bases short and J 4 bases short, with 4 bases between. Germline CDR1 and CDR2: MNHNS and SASEGT. CDR3 loop: CASSDEYNEQFF. The CDR3 DNA reads TGTGCCAGCAGTGATGAGTACAATGAGCAGTTCTTC.

The rearrangement uses TRBV13 and TRBJ1-1; 7 bases match TRBD1. This CDR3 spans 15 amino acids. Germline CDR1 is PRHDT and CDR2 is FYEKMQ (reference sequence). The J segment lost 1 base and the V segment lost 4 bases, leaving 6 bases of the junction unmatched. This CDR3 is CASSSTGVGNTEAFF. CDR3 sequence (DNA): TGTGCCAGCAGCTCCACAGGGGTTGGGAACACTGAAGCTTTCTTT.

The chain links TRBV27 to TRBJ2-1; D is unclear. This CDR3 has 13 residues. Trimming removed 4 bases at V and 7 bases at J, with 11 bases between. Germline V gene sequence: CDR1 MNHEY, CDR2 SMNVEV (reference sequence). Written as DNA, the CDR3 is TGTGCCAGCAGTTCCTATAGTGCGAATGAGCAGTTCTTC. Protein product: CASSSYSANEQFF.

To note about this clone: At one of its ends the junction is not consistent with the germline gene, which may arise from a read error. V gene TRBV9 combines with J gene TRBJ1-2; weak D call: TRBD1 (5 bases). The CDR3 contains 17 residues. CDR1 is SGDLS and CDR2 is YYNGEE in the germline V gene. In DNA form, the CDR3 reads TGTGCCAGCAGCCTCCGGGACGGTCCTTTTTCCATCTATGGCTACACTTTC. The encoded protein is CASSLRDGPFSIYGYTF. Combining the CDR3 with reference TRBV9 and TRBJ1-2 gives the whole variable domain DSGVTQTPKHLITATGQRVTLRCSPRSGDLSVYWYQQSLDQGLQFLIQYYNGEERAKGNILERFSAQQFPDLHSELNLSSLELGDSALYFCASSLRDGPFSIYGYTFGSGTRLTVV.

In nucleotides, the CDR3 is TGTGCCAGCAGAATTACTGGTGAGCAGTTCTTC. Protein: CASRITGEQFF. The rearrangement uses TRBV7-9 and TRBJ2-1; D is undetermined. The CDR3 is 11 residues long. The germline gives CDR1 SEHNR, CDR2 FQNEAQ (reference sequence). V gave up 6 bases and J gave up 9 bases, with 9 bases separating them.

CDR3 bases: TGTGCCAGCAGCTTAGCTCCCGGGACTAGCGGGGGGGGCTCCTACGAGCAGTACTTC. Translating it yields CASSLAPGTSGGGSYEQYF. This chain links TRBV11-2 with TRBJ2-7; 16 bases agree with TRBD2. This CDR3 has 19 amino acids. V lost 1 base to trimming and J lost 0 bases; unmatched junction nucleotides: 6. CDR1 is SGHAT, CDR2 FQNNGV, per germline.

This rearrangement joins TRBV6-1 to TRBJ2-7; D gene unclear. Germline V lookup: CDR1 MNHNS, CDR2 SASEGT. V lost 2 bases and J lost 0, with 11 bases in between. The CDR3 has 15 amino acids. In DNA form, the CDR3 reads TGTGCCAGCAGTGAATACAGCTCAAGCTCCTACGAGCAGTACTTC. Translated: CASSEYSSSSYEQYF.

The chain has TRBV4-1 and TRBJ2-3; 10 nucleotides line up with TRBD2. Per germline, CDR1 MGHRA and CDR2 YSYEKL. Unmatched junction bases numbered 11, after V lost 5 bases and J lost 0 bases. The CDR3 sequence is 18 residues long. The CDR3 protein is CASSARTSGGSSTDTQYF. The CDR3 DNA is TGCGCCAGCAGCGCCCGGACTAGCGGAGGTTCTAGCACAGATACGCAGTATTTT.